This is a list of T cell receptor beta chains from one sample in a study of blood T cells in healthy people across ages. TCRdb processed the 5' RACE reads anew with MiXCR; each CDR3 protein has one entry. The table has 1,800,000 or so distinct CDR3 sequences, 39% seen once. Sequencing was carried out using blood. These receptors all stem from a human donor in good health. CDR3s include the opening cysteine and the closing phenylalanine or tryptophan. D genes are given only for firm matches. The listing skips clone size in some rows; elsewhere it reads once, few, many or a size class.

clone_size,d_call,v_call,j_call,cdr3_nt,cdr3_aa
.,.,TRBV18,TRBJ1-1,TGTGCCTGCTCAACCAACGGGAACACTGAAGCTTTCTTT,CACSTNGNTEAFF
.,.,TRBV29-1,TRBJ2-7,TGCAGCGTTGACGGGTCAGGGGGGGAGCAGTACTTC,CSVDGSGGEQYF
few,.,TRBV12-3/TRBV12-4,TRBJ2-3,TGTGCCAGCGGATACAGGCGGGGTGGCACAGATACGCAGTATTTT,CASGYRRGGTDTQYF
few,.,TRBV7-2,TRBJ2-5,TGTGCCAGCAGCTCAGATGTCGGCGGGGCCGAGACCCAGTACTTC,CASSSDVGGAETQYF
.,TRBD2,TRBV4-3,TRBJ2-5,TGCGCCAGCAGCCAAGAGTTTGCGGGGGTAGAGGAGACCCAGTACTTC,CASSQEFAGVEETQYF
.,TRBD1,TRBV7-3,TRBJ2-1,TGTGCCAGCAGCTTAACGGGTAGTGGGACAGGAGACAATGAGCAGTTCTTC,CASSLTGSGTGDNEQFF
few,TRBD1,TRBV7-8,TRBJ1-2,TGTGCCAGCAGCAGGGGACAGGGGGAGTATGGCTACACCTTC,CASSRGQGEYGYTF
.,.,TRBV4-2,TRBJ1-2,TGTGCCAGCAGCCAAGAGGGAAGTGGCTACACCTTC,CASSQEGSGYTF
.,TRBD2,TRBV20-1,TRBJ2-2,TGCAGTGCAGGGACTAGCGGGGGAGCCGGGGAGCTGTTTTTT,CSAGTSGGAGELFF
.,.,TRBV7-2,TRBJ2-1,TGTGCCAGCAGCCCGGACACAAACTCCTACAATGAGCAGTTCTTC,CASSPDTNSYNEQFF
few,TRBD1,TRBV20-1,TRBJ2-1,TGCAGTGCTAAACCGGGACAGGGGATAGGTGAGCAGTTCTTC,CSAKPGQGIGEQFF
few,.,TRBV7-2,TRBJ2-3,TGTGCCCTGGGGGGAGAAAGCACAGATACGCAGTATTTT,CALGGESTDTQYF
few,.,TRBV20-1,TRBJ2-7,TGCAGTGCACCTACGGACAGATACTACGAGCAGTACTTC,CSAPTDRYYEQYF
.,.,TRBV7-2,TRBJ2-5,TGTGCCAGCAGCGTGGGCCCCGGGGCCCAGTACTTC,CASSVGPGAQYF
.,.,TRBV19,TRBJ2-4,TGTGCCAGTAGTACACGTAGGGGGGTTCAAGCCAAAAACATTCAGTACTTC,CASSTRRGVQAKNIQYF
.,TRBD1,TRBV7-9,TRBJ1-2,TGTGCCAGCAGCCAAGGACAGGGTAAAGATGGCTACACCTTC,CASSQGQGKDGYTF
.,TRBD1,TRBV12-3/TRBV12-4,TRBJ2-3,TGTGCCAGCAGCCAGGGACAGTACCTTACGCAGTATTTT,CASSQGQYLTQYF
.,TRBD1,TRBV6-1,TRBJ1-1,TGTGCCAGCGGCAGGGGGTGGACTGAAGCTTTCTTT,CASGRGWTEAFF
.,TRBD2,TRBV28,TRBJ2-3,TGTGCCAGCAGTTTCATTAGCGGGGAGGACGCAGATACGCAGTATTTT,CASSFISGEDADTQYF
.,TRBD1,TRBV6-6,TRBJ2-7,TGTGCCAGCAGTTACTCGACAGGGCGGTACGAGCAGTACTTC,CASSYSTGRYEQYF
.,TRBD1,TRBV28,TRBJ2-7,TGTGCCAGCAGTTCCCCGGGACAGCGGCTCTCCTACGAGCAGTACTTC,CASSSPGQRLSYEQYF
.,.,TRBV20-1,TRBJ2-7,TGCAGTGCCATAGGAGCGCGGGACACCTACTCCTACGAGCAGTACTTC,CSAIGARDTYSYEQYF
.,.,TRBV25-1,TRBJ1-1,TGTGCCAGCAGTGTAACGATGGGGACTGAAGCTTTCTTT,CASSVTMGTEAFF
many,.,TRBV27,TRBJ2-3,TGTGCCAGCAGGCGGCCAGGGAACACAGATACGCAGTATTTT,CASRRPGNTDTQYF
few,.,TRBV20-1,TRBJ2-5,TGCAGTGCTATTCCGTCCCAAGAGACCCAGTACTTC,CSAIPSQETQYF
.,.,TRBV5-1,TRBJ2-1,TGCGCCAGCAGCTTCTCGAGTAACAATGAGCAGTTCTTC,CASSFSSNNEQFF
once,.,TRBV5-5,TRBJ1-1,TGTGCCAGCAGCTGGGTACCGGAGAACACTGAAGCTTTCTTT,CASSWVPENTEAFF
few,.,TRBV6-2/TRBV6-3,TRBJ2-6,TGTGCCAGCAGTTCCTGGAATACAGGGCACAGCTCTGGGGCCAACGTCCTGACTTTC,CASSSWNTGHSSGANVLTF
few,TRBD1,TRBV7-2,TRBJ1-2,TGTGCCAGCAGCTTATATCTAGCGGGACAGGGGGCCGGTGGCTACACCTTC,CASSLYLAGQGAGGYTF
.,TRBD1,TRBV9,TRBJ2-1,TGTGCCAGCAGCGTTGACAGGGGGCTTAACAATGAGCAGTTCTTC,CASSVDRGLNNEQFF
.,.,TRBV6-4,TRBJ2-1,TGTGCCAGCAGCGAGGGACAAGAAGGCGATGAGCAGTTCTTC,CASSEGQEGDEQFF
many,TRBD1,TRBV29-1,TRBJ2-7,TGCAGCGTTGAGGACAGGGCCCACGAGCAGTACTTC,CSVEDRAHEQYF
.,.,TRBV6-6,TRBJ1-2,TGTGCCAGCAGTCACCCTACTTCCTATGGCTACACCTTC,CASSHPTSYGYTF
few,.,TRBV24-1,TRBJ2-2,TGTGCCACCAGTGATGGGACGGCTACCGGGGAGCTGTTTTTT,CATSDGTATGELFF
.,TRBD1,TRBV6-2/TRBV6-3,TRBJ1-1,TGTGCCAGCAGTTACTTGACAGGGTTTTTGAGGAACACTGAAGCTTTCTTT,CASSYLTGFLRNTEAFF
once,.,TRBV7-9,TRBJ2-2,TGTGCCAGCAGAGGGGACGGGGAAGTAACCGGGGAGCTGTTTTTT,CASRGDGEVTGELFF
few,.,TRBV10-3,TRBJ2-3,TGTGCCATCAGCCGGGACCCAACCCACACAGATACGCAGTATTTT,CAISRDPTHTDTQYF
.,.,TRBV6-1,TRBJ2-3,TGTGCCAGCAGTGAAACTTTAGGCACAGATACGCAGTATTTT,CASSETLGTDTQYF
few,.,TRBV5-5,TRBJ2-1,TGTGCCAGCAGCTCCGGGGCAGGGGGGTTTTATGAGCAGTTCTTC,CASSSGAGGFYEQFF
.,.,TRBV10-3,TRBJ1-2,TGTGCCATCAGTGAGGTGGTGGGGTACAGCGGGAACTATGGCTACACCTTC,CAISEVVGYSGNYGYTF
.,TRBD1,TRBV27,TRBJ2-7,TGTGCCAGCAGTCCGGAGGGACAGGGGATCTCCTACGAGCAGTACTTC,CASSPEGQGISYEQYF
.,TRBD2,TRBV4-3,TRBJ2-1,TGCGCCAGCAGCCACCTACCCTCGGGGACTAGCGGAATCAATGAGCAGTTCTTC,CASSHLPSGTSGINEQFF
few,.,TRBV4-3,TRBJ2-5,TGCGCCAGCAGCCAAGGACGTACAGGGTTATGGGAGACCCAGTACTTC,CASSQGRTGLWETQYF
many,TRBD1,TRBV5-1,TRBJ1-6,TGCGCCAGCAGCTTGGACCCAGGGGGCAAGAATTCACCCCTCCACTTT,CASSLDPGGKNSPLHF
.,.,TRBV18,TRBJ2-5,TGTGCCAGCTCACCAATGATTGTAGGAGGGGGAGAGCAGTACTTC,CASSPMIVGGGEQYF
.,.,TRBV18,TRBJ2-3,TGTGCCAGCTCACCACAGTACTCGACTGGGGGTCAGGGTCAGTATTTT,CASSPQYSTGGQGQYF
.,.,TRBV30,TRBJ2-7,TGTGCCTGGAGTGCGGACAACTACGAGCAGTACTTC,CAWSADNYEQYF
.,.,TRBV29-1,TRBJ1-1,TGCAGCGCCGGGGGGCGGACGGGGGTAGATGAAGCTTTCTTT,CSAGGRTGVDEAFF
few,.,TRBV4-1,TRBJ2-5,TGCGCCAGCAGCCAACCCCGCTCCGGGACCAAAAGGACCCAGTACTTC,CASSQPRSGTKRTQYF
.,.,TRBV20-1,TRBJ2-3,TGCAGGGCTAGTGACCGCACAGATACGCAGTATTTT,CRASDRTDTQYF
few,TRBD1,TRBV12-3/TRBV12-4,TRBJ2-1,TGTGCCAGCAGTTTTATGACCGGGACAGCCAATGAGCAGTTCTTC,CASSFMTGTANEQFF
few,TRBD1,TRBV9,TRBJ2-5,TGTGCCAGCAGCGTAGGACAGGGGGCGGTCTACGTGCAGTACTTC,CASSVGQGAVYVQYF
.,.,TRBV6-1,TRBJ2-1,TGTGCCAGCAGTGTAGGTGGCTCCTACGAGCAGTTCTTC,CASSVGGSYEQFF